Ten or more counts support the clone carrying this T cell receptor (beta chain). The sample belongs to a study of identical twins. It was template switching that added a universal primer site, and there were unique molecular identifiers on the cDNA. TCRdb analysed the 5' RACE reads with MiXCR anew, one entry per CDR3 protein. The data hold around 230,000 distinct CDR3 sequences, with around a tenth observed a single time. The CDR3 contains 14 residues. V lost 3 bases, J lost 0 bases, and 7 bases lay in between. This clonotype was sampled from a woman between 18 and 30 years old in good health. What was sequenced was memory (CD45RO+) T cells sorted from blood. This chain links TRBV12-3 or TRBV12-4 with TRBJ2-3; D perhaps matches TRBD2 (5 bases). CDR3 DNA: TGTGCCAGCAGTTTTTGGACTAGCACAGATACGCAGTATTTT. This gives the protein CASSFWTSTDTQYF.